This TCR beta chain was identified during a study of Ad26.COV2.S vaccination and SARS-CoV-2 variants. Study-wide context: Donor participated within the Ad26.COV2.S arm of the COV1001 trial. By the intramuscular route, Ad26.COV2.S was given once, or twice 56 days apart. Study observations and caveats: Total T cell responses may have been underestimated by the TCR breadth and depth analyses.

This CDR3 is built from 15 residues. Trimming removed 4 bases at V and 10 bases at J, with 23 bases between. Germline CDR1 is SGHVS and CDR2 is FNYEAQ. Here immunoSEQ multiplex PCR was the method, and the copy in TCRdb shows in-frame clones only, minus some. Of 350,000 to 450,000 clones listed, 83% are singletons. This clone has a count of ten or more. Its antigen is not identified. Treatment meaning: about 20 received Ad26.COV2.S at low or high dose, single or two shots; roughly five received placebo; per-sample allocation not given. At day 63 after the first vaccine or placebo injection, samples were drawn. A Boston adult aged 18-55 years was the donor.

Sequenced here: peripheral blood, sampled in a trial of Ad26.COV2.S vaccine versus placebo. This chain connects TRBV7-6 to TRBJ2-7; TRBD2 is a possible D gene (5 bases). This TCR was sampled from a person aged 18-65 years who received the Ad26.COV2.S COVID-19 vaccine or a placebo. CDR3 sequence reads: CASSYDRGRRLFQYF. CDR3 coding DNA: TGTGCCAGCAGCTACGACCGAGGGAGAAGACTATTTCAGTACTTC.